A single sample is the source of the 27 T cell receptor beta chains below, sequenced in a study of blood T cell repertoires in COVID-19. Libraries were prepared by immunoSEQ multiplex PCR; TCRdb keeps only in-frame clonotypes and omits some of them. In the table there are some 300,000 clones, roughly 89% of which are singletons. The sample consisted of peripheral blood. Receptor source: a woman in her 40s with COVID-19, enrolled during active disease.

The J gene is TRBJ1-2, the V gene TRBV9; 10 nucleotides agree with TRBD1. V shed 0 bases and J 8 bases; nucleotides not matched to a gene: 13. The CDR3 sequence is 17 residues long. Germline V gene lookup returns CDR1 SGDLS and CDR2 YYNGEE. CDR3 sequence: CASSVGGQGTYGPGYTF. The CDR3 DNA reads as TGTGCCAGCAGCGTAGGGGGACAGGGGACCTATGGACCGGGCTACACCTTC.

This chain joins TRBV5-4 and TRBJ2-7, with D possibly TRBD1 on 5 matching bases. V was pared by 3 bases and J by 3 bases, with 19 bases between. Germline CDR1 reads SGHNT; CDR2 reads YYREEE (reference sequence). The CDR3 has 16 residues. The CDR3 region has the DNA TGTGCCAGCAGCTCTCCCCCCGGGCAGGGAATCTACGAGCAGTACTTC. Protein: CASSSPPGQGIYEQYF. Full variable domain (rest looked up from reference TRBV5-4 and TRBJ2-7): ETGVTQSPTHLIKTRGQQVTLRCSSQSGHNTVSWYQQALGQGPQFIFQYYREEENGRGNFPPRFSGLQFPNYSSELNVNALELDDSALYLCASSSPPGQGIYEQYFGPGTRLTVT.

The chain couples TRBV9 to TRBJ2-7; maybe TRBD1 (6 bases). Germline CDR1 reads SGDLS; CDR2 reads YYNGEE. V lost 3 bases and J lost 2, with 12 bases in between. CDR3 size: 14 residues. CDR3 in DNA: TGTGCCAGCAGCGGAGGGGGTGTTGCCTACGAGCAGTACTTC. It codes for CASSGGGVAYEQYF.

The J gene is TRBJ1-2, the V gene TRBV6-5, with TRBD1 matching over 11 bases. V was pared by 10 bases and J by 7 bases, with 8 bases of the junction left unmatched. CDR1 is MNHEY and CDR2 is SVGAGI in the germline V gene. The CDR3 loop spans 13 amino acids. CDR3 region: CATSWDRGSGYTF. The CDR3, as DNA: TGTGCCACTTCTTGGGACAGGGGGAGTGGCTACACCTTC.

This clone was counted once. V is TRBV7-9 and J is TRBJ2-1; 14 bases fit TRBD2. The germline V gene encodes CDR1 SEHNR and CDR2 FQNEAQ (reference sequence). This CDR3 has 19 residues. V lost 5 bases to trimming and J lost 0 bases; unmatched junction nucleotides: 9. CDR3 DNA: TGTGCCAGCAGCCCACTGGGACTAGCGGGAGCGAGCTCCTACAATGAGCAGTTCTTC. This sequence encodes CASSPLGLAGASSYNEQFF.

CDR3 nucleotide sequence: TGTGCCTGGGGGACTAGCGGGAGGTTAGGAGAGACCCAGTACTTC. Translating gives CAWGTSGRLGETQYF. This chain joins TRBV30 and TRBJ2-5; 15 bases line up with TRBD2. The CDR3 is made up of 15 amino acids. From germline, CDR1 is GTSNPN and CDR2 SVGIG (reference sequence). The trim removed 5 bases at V and 4 bases at J, leaving 5 bases unmatched.

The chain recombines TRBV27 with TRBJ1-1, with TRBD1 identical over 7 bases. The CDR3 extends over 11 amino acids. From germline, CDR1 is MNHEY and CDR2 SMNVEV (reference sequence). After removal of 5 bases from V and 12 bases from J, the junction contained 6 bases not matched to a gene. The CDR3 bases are TGTGCCAGCAGTGGCTACAGGGGTACTTTCTTT. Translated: CASSGYRGTFF.

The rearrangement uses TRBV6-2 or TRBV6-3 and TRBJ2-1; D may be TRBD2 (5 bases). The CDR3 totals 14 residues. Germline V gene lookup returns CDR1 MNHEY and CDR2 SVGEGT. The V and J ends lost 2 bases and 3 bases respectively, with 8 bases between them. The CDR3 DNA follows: TGTGCCAGCAGTTACATCGACTACTACAATGAGCAGTTCTTC. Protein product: CASSYIDYYNEQFF.

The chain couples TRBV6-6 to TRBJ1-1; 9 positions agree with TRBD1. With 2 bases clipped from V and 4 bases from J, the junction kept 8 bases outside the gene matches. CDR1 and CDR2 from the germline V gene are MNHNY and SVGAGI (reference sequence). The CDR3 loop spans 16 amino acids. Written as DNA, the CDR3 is TGTGCCAGCAGTTACCCCGCGGACAGGGGTGTCACTGAAGCTTTCTTT. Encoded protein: CASSYPADRGVTEAFF.

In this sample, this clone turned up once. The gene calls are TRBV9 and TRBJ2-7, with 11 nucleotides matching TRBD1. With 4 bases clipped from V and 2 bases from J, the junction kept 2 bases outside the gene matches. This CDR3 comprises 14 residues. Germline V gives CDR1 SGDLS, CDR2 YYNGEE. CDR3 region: CASSRDRGAYEQYF. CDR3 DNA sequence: TGTGCCAGCAGCCGGGACAGGGGGGCCTACGAGCAGTACTTC.

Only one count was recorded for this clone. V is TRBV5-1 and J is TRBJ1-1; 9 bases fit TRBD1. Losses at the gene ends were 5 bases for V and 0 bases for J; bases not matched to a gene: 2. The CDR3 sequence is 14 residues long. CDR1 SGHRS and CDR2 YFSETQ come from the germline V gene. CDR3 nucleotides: TGCGCCAGCAGGCGACAGGGGGTGAACACTGAAGCTTTCTTT. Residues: CASRRQGVNTEAFF.

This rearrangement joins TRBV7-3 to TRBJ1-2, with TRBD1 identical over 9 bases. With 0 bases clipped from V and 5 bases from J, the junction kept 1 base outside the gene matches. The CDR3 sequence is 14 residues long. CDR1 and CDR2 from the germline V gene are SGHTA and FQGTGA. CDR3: CASSLTGTGYGYTF. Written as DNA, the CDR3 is TGTGCCAGCAGCTTAACGGGGACAGGGTATGGCTACACCTTC. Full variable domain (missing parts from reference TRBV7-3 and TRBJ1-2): GAGVSQTPSNKVTEKGKYVELRCDPISGHTALYWYRQSLGQGPEFLIYFQGTGAADDSGLPNDRFFAVRPEGSVSTLKIQRTERGDSAVYLCASSLTGTGYGYTFGSGTRLTVV.

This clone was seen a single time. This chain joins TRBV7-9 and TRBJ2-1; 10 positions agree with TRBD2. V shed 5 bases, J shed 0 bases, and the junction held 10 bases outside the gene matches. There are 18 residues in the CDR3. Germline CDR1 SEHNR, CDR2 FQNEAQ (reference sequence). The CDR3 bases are TGTGCCAGCAGCCCGCAGACTAGCGGGTTCACCTCCTACAATGAGCAGTTCTTC. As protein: CASSPQTSGFTSYNEQFF.

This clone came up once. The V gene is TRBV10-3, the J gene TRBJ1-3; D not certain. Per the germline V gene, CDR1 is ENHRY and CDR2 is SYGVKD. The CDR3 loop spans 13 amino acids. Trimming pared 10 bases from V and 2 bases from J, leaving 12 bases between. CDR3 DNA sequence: TGTGCCACCGAAGGGAGGGCTGGAAACACCATATATTTT. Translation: CATEGRAGNTIYF.

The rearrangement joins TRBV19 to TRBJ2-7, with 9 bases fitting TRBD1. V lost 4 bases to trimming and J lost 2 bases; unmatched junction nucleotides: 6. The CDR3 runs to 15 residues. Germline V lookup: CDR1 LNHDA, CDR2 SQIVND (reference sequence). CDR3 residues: CASSTITGGPYEQYF. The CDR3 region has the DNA TGTGCCAGTAGTACCATAACAGGGGGCCCCTACGAGCAGTACTTC.

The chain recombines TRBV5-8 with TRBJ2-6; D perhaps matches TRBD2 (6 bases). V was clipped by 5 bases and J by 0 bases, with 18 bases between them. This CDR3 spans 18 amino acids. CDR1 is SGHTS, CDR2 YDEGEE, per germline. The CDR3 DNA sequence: TGTGCCAGCAGGCCTTTCGGGACTGCAGCCTCTGGGGCCAACGTCCTGACTTTC. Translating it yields CASRPFGTAASGANVLTF.

The CDR3 protein is CASSEARGTEAFF. CDR3 in DNA: TGTGCCAGCAGTGAAGCCAGGGGCACTGAAGCTTTCTTT. The chain combines TRBV6-4 with TRBJ1-1; perhaps TRBD1 as D (6 bases). Germline lookup yields CDR1 MRHNA and CDR2 SNTAGT. Trimming stripped 3 bases from V and 4 bases from J, with 9 bases between. The CDR3 has 13 amino acids.

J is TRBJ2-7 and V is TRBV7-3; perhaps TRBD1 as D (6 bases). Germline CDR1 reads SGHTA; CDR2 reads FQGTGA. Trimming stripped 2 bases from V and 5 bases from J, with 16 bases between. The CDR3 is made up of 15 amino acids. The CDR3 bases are TGTGCCAGCAGCTTAGGCCAGGGGACGAGGAACGAGCAGTACTTC. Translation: CASSLGQGTRNEQYF. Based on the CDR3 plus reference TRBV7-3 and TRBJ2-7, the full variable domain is GAGVSQTPSNKVTEKGKYVELRCDPISGHTALYWYRQSLGQGPEFLIYFQGTGAADDSGLPNDRFFAVRPEGSVSTLKIQRTERGDSAVYLCASSLGQGTRNEQYFGPGTRLTVT.

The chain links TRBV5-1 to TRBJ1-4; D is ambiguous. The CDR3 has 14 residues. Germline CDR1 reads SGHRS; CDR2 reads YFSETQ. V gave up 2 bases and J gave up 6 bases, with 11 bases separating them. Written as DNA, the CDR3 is TGCGCCAGCAGCTTAAGCCGGGTGGATGAAAAACTGTTTTTT. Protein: CASSLSRVDEKLFF.

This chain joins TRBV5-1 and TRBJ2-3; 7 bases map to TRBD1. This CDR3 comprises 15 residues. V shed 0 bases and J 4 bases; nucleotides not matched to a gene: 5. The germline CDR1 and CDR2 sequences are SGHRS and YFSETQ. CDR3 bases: TGCGCCAGCAGCTTGGCGGGACAGCGCTCAGATACGCAGTATTTT. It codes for CASSLAGQRSDTQYF.

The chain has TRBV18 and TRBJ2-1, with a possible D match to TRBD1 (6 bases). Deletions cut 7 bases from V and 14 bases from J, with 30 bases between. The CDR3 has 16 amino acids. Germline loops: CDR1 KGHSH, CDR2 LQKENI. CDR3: CASLTSPRSGGLDEFF. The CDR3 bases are TGTGCCAGCTTGACTTCCCCCCGGAGTGGGGGCTTGGATGAGTTCTTC.

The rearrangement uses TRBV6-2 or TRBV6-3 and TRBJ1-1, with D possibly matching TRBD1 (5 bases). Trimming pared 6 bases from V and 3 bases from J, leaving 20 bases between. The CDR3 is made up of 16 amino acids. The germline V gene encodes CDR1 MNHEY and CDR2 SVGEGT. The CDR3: CASSRMSGGGDTEAFF. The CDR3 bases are TGTGCCAGCAGCCGAATGAGTGGGGGGGGAGACACTGAAGCTTTCTTT.

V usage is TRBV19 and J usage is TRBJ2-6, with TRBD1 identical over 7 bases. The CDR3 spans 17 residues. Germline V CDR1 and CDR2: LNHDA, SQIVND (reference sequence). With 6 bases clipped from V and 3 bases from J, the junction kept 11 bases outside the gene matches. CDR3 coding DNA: TGTGCCAGTAGCGACGCGAGGGGGCGGGTTGGGGCCAACGTCCTGACTTTC. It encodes CASSDARGRVGANVLTF.

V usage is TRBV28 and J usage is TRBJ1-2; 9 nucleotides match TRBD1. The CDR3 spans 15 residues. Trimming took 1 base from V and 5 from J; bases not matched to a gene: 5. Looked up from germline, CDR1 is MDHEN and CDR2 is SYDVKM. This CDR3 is CASSLYDRGKYGYTF. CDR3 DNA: TGTGCCAGCAGTTTATACGACAGGGGGAAATATGGCTACACCTTC.

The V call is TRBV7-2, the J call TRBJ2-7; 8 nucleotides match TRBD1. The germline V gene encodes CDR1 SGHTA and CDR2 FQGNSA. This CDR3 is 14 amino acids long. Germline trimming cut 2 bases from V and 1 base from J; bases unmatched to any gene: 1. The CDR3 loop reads CASSLRQGSYEQYF. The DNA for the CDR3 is TGTGCCAGCAGCTTACGACAGGGGTCCTACGAGCAGTACTTC. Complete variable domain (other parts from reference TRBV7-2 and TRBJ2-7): GAGVSQSPSNKVTEKGKDVELRCDPISGHTALYWYRQSLGQGLEFLIYFQGNSAPDKSGLPSDRFSAERTGGSVSTLTIQRTQQEDSAVYLCASSLRQGSYEQYFGPGTRLTVT.

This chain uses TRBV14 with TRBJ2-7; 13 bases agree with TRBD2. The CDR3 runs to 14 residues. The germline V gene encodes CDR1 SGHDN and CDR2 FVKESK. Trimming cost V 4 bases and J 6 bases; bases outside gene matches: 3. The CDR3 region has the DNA TGTGCCAGCAGCCCGGGACTAGCGGGATTCGAGCAGTACTTC. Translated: CASSPGLAGFEQYF.

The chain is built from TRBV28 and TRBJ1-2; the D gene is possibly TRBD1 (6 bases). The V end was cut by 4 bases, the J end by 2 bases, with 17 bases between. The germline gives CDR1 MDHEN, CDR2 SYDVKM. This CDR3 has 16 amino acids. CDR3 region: CASSSYRDPENYGYTF. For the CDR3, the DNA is TGTGCCAGCAGTTCCTACAGGGATCCAGAGAACTATGGCTACACCTTC.